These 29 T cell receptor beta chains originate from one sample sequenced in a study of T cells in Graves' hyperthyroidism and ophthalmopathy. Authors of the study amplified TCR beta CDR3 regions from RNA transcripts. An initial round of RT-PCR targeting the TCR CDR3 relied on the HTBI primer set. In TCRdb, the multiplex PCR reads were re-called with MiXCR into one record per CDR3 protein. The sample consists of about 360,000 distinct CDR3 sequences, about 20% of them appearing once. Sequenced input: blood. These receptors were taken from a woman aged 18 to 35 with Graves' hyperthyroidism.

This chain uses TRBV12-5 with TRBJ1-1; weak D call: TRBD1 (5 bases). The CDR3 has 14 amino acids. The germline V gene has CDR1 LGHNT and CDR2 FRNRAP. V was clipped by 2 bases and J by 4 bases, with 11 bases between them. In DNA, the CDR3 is TGTGCTAGTGGTTTGTCGGGGGGATTCACTGAAGCTTTCTTT. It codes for CASGLSGGFTEAFF.

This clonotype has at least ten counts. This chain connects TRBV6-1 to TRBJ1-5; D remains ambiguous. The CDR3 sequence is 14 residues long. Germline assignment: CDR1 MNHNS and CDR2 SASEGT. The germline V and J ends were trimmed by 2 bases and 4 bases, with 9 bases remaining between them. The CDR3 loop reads CASSEHISNQPQHF. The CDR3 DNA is TGTGCCAGCAGTGAACACATATCAAATCAGCCCCAGCATTTT.

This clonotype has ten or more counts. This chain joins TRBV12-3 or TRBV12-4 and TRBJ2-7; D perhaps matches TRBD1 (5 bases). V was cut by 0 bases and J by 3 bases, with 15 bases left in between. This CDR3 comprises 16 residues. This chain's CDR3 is CASSLAGAPEIYEQYF. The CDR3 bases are TGTGCCAGCAGTTTAGCTGGGGCCCCTGAAATCTACGAGCAGTACTTC.

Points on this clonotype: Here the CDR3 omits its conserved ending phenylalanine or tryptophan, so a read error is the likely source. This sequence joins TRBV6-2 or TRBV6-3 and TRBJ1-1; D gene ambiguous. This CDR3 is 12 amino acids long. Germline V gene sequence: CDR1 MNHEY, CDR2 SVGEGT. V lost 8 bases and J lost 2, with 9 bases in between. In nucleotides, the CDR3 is TGTGCCAGCGCGATCGCTAACACTGAAGCTTTCCTT. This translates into CASAIANTEAFL.

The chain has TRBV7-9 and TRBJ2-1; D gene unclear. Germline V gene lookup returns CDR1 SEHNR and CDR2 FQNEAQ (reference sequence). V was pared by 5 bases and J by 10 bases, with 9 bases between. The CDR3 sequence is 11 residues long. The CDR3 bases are TGTGCCAGCAGCCAGGAGAGGGAGCAGTTCTTC. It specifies CASSQEREQFF.

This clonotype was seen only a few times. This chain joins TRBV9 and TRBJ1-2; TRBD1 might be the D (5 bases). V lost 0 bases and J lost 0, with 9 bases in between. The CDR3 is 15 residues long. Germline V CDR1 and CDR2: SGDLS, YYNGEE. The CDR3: CASSVGATANYGYTF. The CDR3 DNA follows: TGTGCCAGCAGCGTAGGAGCGACAGCTAACTATGGCTACACCTTC.

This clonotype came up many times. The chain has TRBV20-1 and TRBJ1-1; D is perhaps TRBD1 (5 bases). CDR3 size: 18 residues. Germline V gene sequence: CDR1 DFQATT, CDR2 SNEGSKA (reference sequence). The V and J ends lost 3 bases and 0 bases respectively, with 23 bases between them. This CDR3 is CSARDNFLGRWMNTEAFF. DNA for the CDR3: TGCAGTGCTAGGGACAATTTCTTGGGGAGGTGGATGAACACTGAAGCTTTCTTT.

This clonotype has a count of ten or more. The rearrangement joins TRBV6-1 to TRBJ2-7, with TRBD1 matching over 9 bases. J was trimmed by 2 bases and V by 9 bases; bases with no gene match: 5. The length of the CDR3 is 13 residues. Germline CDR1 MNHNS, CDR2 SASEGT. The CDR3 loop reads CASRQGEAYEQYF. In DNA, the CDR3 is TGTGCCAGTAGACAGGGGGAAGCCTACGAGCAGTACTTC.

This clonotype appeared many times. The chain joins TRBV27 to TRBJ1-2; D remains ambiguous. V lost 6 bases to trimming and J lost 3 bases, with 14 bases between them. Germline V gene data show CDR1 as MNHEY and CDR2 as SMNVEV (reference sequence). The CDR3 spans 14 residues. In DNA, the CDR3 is TGTGCCAGCAGCCCCCCCGGCAGACACTATGGCTACACCTTC. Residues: CASSPPGRHYGYTF.

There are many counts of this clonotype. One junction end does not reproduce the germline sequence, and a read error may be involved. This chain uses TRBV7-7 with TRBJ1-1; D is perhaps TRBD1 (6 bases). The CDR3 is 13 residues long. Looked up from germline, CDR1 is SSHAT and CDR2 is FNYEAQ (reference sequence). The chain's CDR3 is CASSAGTITEAFF. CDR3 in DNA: TGTGCTAGCAGCGCCGGGACAATCACTGAAGCTTTCTTT.

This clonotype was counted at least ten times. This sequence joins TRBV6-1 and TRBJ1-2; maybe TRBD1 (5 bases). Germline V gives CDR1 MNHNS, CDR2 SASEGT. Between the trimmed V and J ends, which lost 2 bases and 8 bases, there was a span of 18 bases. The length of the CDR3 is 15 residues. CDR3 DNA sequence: TGTGCCAGCAGTGAAACGTTGGGGGAAGTTGTCGGCTACACCTTC. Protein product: CASSETLGEVVGYTF.

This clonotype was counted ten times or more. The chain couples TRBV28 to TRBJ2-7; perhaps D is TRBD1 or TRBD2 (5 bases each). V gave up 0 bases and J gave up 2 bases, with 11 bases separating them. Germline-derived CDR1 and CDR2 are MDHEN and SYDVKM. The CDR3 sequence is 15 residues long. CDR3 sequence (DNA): TGTGCCAGCAGTTTATGGAGGGGTCGAGCCTACGAGCAGTACTTC. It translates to CASSLWRGRAYEQYF.

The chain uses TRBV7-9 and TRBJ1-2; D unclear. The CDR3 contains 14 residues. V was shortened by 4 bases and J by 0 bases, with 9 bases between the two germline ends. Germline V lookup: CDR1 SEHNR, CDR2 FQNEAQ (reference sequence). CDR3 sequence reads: CASSSVTANYGYTF. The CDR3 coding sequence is TGTGCCAGCAGCTCCGTGACGGCTAACTATGGCTACACCTTC. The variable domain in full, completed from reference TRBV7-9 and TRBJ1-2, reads DTGVSQNPRHKITKRGQNVTFRCDPISEHNRLYWYRQTLGQGPEFLTYFQNEAQLEKSRLLSDRFSAERPKGSFSTLEIQRTEQGDSAMYLCASSSVTANYGYTFGSGTRLTVV.

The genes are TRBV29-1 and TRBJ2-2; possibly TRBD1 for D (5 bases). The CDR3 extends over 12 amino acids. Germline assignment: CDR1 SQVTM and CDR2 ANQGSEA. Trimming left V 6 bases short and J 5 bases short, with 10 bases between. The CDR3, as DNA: TGCAGCGTCCCCAGGGAAACCGGGGAGCTGTTTTTT. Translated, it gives CSVPRETGELFF.

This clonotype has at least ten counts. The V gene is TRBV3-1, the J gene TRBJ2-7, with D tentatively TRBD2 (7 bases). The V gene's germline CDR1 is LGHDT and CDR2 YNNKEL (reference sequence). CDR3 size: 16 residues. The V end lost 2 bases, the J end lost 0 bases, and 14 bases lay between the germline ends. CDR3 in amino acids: CASSQLGAGDSYEQYF. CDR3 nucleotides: TGTGCCAGCAGCCAACTGGGGGCGGGGGACTCCTACGAGCAGTACTTC.

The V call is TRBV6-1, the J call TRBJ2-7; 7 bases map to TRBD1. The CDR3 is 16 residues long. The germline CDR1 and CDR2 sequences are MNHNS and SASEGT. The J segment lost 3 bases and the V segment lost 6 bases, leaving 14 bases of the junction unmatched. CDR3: CASSSTLTGWDYEQYF. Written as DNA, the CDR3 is TGTGCCAGCAGCTCCACCTTGACAGGGTGGGACTACGAGCAGTACTTC.

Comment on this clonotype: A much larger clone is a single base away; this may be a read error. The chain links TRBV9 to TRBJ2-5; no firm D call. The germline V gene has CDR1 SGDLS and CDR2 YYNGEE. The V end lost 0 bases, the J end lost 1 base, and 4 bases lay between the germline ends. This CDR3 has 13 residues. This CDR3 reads CASSVALQETQYF. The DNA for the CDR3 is TGTGCCAGCAGCGTAGCCCTCCAAGAGACCCAGTACTTC.

The CDR3 sequence is CASSPGLDYSGANVLTF. CDR3 nucleotide sequence: TGCGCCAGCAGCCCAGGCCTAGACTACTCTGGGGCCAACGTCCTGACTTTC. The chain has TRBV5-1 and TRBJ2-6; TRBD2 might be the D (5 bases). In germline, CDR1 is SGHRS, CDR2 YFSETQ. This CDR3 has 17 amino acids. V shed 4 bases and J shed 0 bases, with 14 bases lying between them.

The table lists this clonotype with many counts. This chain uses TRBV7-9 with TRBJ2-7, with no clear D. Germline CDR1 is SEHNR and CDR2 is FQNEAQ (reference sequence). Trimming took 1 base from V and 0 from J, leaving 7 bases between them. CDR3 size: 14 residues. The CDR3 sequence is CASSLGSFSYEQYF. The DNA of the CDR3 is TGTGCCAGCAGCTTAGGGAGTTTCTCCTACGAGCAGTACTTC.

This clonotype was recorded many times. The CDR3 coding sequence is TGTGCCAGCCCAGGAGGGGGCGCGGCTGAAGCTTTCTTT. This codes for CASPGGGAAEAFF. The chain couples TRBV2 to TRBJ1-1; 7 bases are a match to TRBD1. V gave up 8 bases and J gave up 6 bases; unmatched junction bases: 9. The CDR3 totals 13 residues. Germline assignment: CDR1 SNHLY and CDR2 FYNNEI.

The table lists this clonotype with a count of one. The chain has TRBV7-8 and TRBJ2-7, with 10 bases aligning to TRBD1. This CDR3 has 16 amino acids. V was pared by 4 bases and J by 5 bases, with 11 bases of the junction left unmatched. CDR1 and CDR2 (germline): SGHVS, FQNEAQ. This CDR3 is CASSYRIDRGQDEQYF. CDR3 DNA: TGTGCCAGCAGCTATAGGATAGACAGGGGGCAAGACGAGCAGTACTTC.

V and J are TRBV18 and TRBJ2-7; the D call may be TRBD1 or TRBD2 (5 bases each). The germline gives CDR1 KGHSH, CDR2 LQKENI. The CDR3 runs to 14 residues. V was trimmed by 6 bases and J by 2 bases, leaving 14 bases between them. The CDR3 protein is CASSPGTLPYEQYF. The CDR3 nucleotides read TGTGCCAGCTCCCCAGGGACGCTGCCCTACGAGCAGTACTTC.

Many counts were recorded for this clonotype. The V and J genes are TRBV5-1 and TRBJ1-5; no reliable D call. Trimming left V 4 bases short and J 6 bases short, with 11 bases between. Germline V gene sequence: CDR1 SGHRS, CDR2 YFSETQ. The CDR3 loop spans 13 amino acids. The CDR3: CASSASLGQPQHF. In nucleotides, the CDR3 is TGCGCCAGCAGCGCAAGCCTGGGTCAGCCCCAGCATTTT.

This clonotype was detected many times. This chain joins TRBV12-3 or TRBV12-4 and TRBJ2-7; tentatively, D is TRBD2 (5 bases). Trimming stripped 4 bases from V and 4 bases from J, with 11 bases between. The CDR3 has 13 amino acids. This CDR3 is CASSYPGKYEQYF. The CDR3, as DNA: TGTGCCAGCAGTTACCCGGGGAAATACGAGCAGTACTTC.

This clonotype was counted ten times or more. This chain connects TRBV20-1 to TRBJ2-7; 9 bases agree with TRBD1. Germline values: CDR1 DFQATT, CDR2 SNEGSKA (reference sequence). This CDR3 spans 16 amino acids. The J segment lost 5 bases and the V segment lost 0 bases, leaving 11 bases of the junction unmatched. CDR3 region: CSARDYILTGGNEQYF. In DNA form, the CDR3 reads TGCAGTGCTAGAGACTATATATTGACAGGGGGAAACGAGCAGTACTTC.

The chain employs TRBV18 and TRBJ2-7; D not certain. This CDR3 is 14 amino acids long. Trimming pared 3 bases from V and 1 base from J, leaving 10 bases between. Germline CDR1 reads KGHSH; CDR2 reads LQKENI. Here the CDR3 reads CASSPPPPSYEQYF. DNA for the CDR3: TGTGCCAGCTCACCTCCCCCCCCATCCTACGAGCAGTACTTC.

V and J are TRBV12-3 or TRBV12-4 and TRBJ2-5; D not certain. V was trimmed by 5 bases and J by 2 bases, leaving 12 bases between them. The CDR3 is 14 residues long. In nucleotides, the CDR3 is TGTGCCAGCAGTAACCAGGAAACGCAAGAGACCCAGTACTTC. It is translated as CASSNQETQETQYF.

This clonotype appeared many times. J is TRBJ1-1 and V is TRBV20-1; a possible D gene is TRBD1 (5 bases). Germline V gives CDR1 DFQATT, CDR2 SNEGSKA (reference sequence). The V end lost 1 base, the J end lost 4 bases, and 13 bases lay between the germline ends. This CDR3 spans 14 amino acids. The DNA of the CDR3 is TGCAGTGCTAGAGTGGGGGGTGGAGGCACTGAAGCTTTCTTT. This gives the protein CSARVGGGGTEAFF.

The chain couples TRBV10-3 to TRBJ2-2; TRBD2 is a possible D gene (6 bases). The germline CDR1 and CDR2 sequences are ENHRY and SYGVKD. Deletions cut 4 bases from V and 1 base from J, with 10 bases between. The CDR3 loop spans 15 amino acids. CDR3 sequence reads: CAISGGLLNTGELFF. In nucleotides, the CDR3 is TGTGCCATCAGTGGGGGACTCCTGAACACCGGGGAGCTGTTTTTT.